This TCR beta chain was obtained from a study of response to subunit inactivated influenza vaccine. MiXCR was run by TCRdb on the RT-PCR reads, yielding one entry per CDR3 protein. The sample lists about 480,000 distinct CDR3 sequences; approximately 11% were seen once. Study findings and constraints: T cells newly recruited by each seasonal influenza vaccination are few, the authors suggested.

A note on this clonotype: Its antigen is still unknown.

V was cut by 9 bases and J by 0 bases, with 9 bases left in between. The CDR3 is 12 residues long. CDR1 and CDR2 (germline): SGHNT, YYREEE (reference sequence). This chain connects TRBV5-4 to TRBJ1-2; D is ambiguous. This material consisted of PBMCs from blood, taken about 40 days after vaccination. The receptor's source is a man between 50 and 59 years old who received an inactivated influenza vaccine. CDR3 bases: TGTGCCACCACGATAACTAACTATGGCTACACCTTC. Its protein is CATTITNYGYTF.